These 16 T cell receptor beta chains share one sample of origin, sequenced in a study of Graves' ophthalmopathy and Graves' hyperthyroidism. From RNA, the CDR3 regions of TCR beta chains were amplified and sequenced. After a first-round RT-PCR with HTBI primers, a second-round multiplex PCR was run. TCRdb re-called the multiplex PCR reads through MiXCR, storing one row per CDR3 protein. The profile shows 650,000 to 900,000 distinct CDR3 sequences, roughly 40% of them singletons. Sequenced sample: peripheral blood. These receptors were obtained from an adult man with Graves' ophthalmopathy.

This clonotype came up a few times. V gene TRBV25-1 combines with J gene TRBJ1-1; D not certain. The CDR3 has 13 amino acids. V was clipped by 7 bases and J by 1 base, with 10 bases between them. From germline, CDR1 is MGHDK and CDR2 SYGVNS. CDR3 in DNA: TGTGCCAGCAACCCGGGCCCGAACACTGAAGCTTTCTTT. It codes for CASNPGPNTEAFF.

V usage is TRBV10-3 and J usage is TRBJ1-5; possibly TRBD1 for D (5 bases). CDR1 and CDR2 from the germline V gene are ENHRY and SYGVKD. This CDR3 region has 13 residues. Between the trimmed V and J ends, which lost 3 bases and 4 bases, there was a span of 7 bases. The CDR3 DNA reads as TGTGCCATCAGTGAAGGGGTAAATCAGCCCCAGCATTTT. Protein: CAISEGVNQPQHF.

The chain employs TRBV19 and TRBJ1-1; tentatively, D is TRBD1 (5 bases). The CDR3 spans 12 residues. The V end lost 11 bases, the J end lost 6 bases, and 16 bases lay between the germline ends. Per germline, CDR1 LNHDA and CDR2 SQIVND (reference sequence). The CDR3 nucleotides are TGTGCCTGGGGTTCGGGGCTGGCTGAAGCTTTCTTT. Protein sequence: CAWGSGLAEAFF.

This clonotype has just a few counts. This chain connects TRBV19 to TRBJ2-2; a possible D gene is TRBD2 (6 bases). Between the trimmed V and J ends, which lost 5 bases and 5 bases, there was a span of 9 bases. The CDR3 consists of 13 residues. Germline assignment: CDR1 LNHDA and CDR2 SQIVND (reference sequence). CDR3 sequence reads: CASSGLYTGELFF. The CDR3, as DNA: TGTGCCAGTAGTGGACTATATACCGGGGAGCTGTTTTTT.

J is TRBJ1-6 and V is TRBV7-2, with 9 bases lining up with TRBD1. Trimming took 8 bases from V and 11 from J; bases not matched to a gene: 13. This CDR3 is 15 amino acids long. Germline V CDR1 and CDR2: SGHTA, FQGNSA. CDR3 region: CASATGQGKGPPLHF. CDR3 DNA: TGTGCCAGCGCTACCGGACAGGGGAAGGGTCCACCCCTCCACTTT.

This clonotype has ten or more counts. This rearrangement joins TRBV7-9 to TRBJ2-7, with a tentative D call TRBD2 (5 bases). V was clipped by 1 base and J by 5 bases, with 6 bases between them. The CDR3 runs 12 residues. CDR1 is SEHNR, CDR2 FQNEAQ, per germline (reference sequence). DNA of the CDR3: TGTGCCAGCAGCTTAGGAGGGCACGAGCAGTACTTC. It is translated as CASSLGGHEQYF.

This clonotype was recorded many times. The chain recombines TRBV7-9 with TRBJ2-5, with 9 bases that match TRBD2. This CDR3 spans 13 amino acids. Germline V lookup: CDR1 SEHNR, CDR2 FQNEAQ (reference sequence). CDR3 loop: CATARGLAETQYF. The CDR3 region has the DNA TGTGCTACAGCAAGGGGACTAGCAGAGACCCAGTACTTC.

A few counts support this clonotype. J is TRBJ2-7 and V is TRBV20-1, with 10 bases that match TRBD1. The length of the CDR3 is 14 residues. Looked up from germline, CDR1 is DFQATT and CDR2 is SNEGSKA (reference sequence). Unmatched junction bases numbered 5, after V lost 3 bases and J lost 3 bases. The DNA of the CDR3 is TGCAGTGCTAGTAGACAGGGGGCTATCTACGAGCAGTACTTC. It is translated as CSASRQGAIYEQYF.

The rearrangement joins TRBV9 to TRBJ2-5; 7 bases match TRBD1. The germline CDR1 and CDR2 sequences are SGDLS and YYNGEE. CDR3 length: 16 residues. The V segment lost 4 bases and the J segment 0 bases; nucleotides outside the gene matches: 9. CDR3 DNA: TGTGCCAGCAGCCGAAACCCAGACAGGGACCAAGAGACCCAGTACTTC. Protein sequence: CASSRNPDRDQETQYF.

This clonotype occurred a few times. This chain connects TRBV20-1 to TRBJ2-7; no reliable D call. CDR1 and CDR2 (germline): DFQATT, SNEGSKA (reference sequence). This CDR3 comprises 13 residues. Trimming cost V 3 bases and J 1 base, with 10 bases left between them. The CDR3 DNA is TGCAGTGCTAGCTGGAGAGATTCCTACGAGCAGTACTTC. This gives the protein CSASWRDSYEQYF.

This clonotype was recorded many times. J is TRBJ1-1 and V is TRBV9; unclear D gene. Trimming stripped 3 bases from V and 1 base from J, with 7 bases between. The CDR3 has 13 residues. The germline V gene has CDR1 SGDLS and CDR2 YYNGEE. The CDR3 sequence: CASSEAPNTEAFF. CDR3 in DNA: TGTGCCAGCAGCGAAGCTCCGAACACTGAAGCTTTCTTT.

In this sample, this clonotype turned up a few times. The V and J genes are TRBV2 and TRBJ2-7; D gene uncertain. Germline V gene lookup returns CDR1 SNHLY and CDR2 FYNNEI. The CDR3 is 13 residues long. V lost 5 bases to trimming and J lost 2 bases, with 10 bases between them. The CDR3 DNA sequence: TGTGCCAGCAGTTACTTGGTAGCCTACGAGCAGTACTTC. It yields the protein CASSYLVAYEQYF.

Only a few counts were recorded for this clonotype. The J gene is TRBJ1-1, the V gene TRBV19; tentatively, D is TRBD1 (5 bases). Looked up from germline, CDR1 is LNHDA and CDR2 is SQIVND (reference sequence). Between the trimmed V and J ends, which lost 3 bases and 4 bases, there was a span of 18 bases. CDR3 length: 16 amino acids. CDR3 sequence reads: CASSMAGMSWATEAFF. As DNA, the CDR3 is TGTGCCAGTAGTATGGCAGGGATGTCGTGGGCCACTGAAGCTTTCTTT.

The genes are TRBV24-1 and TRBJ1-1, with a tentative D call TRBD1 (6 bases). The CDR3 extends over 14 amino acids. Germline assignment: CDR1 KGHDR and CDR2 SFDVKD. The V gene lost 3 bases and the J gene lost 8 bases, with 15 bases spanning the gap. DNA of the CDR3: TGTGCCACCAGTGATGTTATAGCGACAGGCGAAGCTTTCTTT. Translated: CATSDVIATGEAFF.

The chain is built from TRBV10-3 and TRBJ1-3, with 10 bases that match TRBD1. Germline CDR1 ENHRY, CDR2 SYGVKD. This CDR3 is built from 11 residues. V was clipped by 10 bases and J by 9 bases; unmatched bases: 3. CDR3 bases: TGTGCCAGCAGGACAGGGGGCACCATATATTTT. Protein: CASRTGGTIYF.

This clonotype has ten or more counts. CDR3 protein: CASSLGADGYTF. CDR3 in DNA: TGCGCCAGCAGCTTGGGGGCAGATGGCTACACCTTC. The J gene is TRBJ1-2, the V gene TRBV5-1; D ambiguous. The V and J ends lost 0 bases and 6 bases respectively, with 6 bases between them. The length of the CDR3 is 12 residues. Germline CDR1 SGHRS, CDR2 YFSETQ.